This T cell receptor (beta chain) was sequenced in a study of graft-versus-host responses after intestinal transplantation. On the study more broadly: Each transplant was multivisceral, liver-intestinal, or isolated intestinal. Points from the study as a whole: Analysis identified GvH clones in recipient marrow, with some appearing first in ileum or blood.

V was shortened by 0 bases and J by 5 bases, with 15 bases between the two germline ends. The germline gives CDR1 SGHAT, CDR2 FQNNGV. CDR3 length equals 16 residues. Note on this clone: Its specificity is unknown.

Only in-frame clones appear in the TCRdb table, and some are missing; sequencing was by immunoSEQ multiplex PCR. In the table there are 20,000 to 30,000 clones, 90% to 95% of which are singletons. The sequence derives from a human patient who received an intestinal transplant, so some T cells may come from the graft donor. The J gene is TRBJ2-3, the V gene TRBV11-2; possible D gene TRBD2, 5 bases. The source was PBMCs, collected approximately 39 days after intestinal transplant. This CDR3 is CASSLDPGRPQDTQYF. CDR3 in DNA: TGTGCCAGCAGCTTAGACCCGGGGAGACCCCAAGATACGCAGTATTTT. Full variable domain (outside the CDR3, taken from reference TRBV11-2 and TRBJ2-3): EAGVAQSPRYKIIEKRQSVAFWCNPISGHATLYWYQQILGQGPKLLIQFQNNGVVDDSQLPKDRFSAERLKGVDSTLKIQPAKLEDSAVYLCASSLDPGRPQDTQYFGPGTRLTVL.